Listed below are T cell receptor beta chains from one sample, sequenced in a study of CD8+ T cells in alopecia areata. Clones were sequenced by immunoSEQ multiplex PCR, and TCRdb holds only the in-frame ones, with some missing. This sample has approximately 180,000 clones, with about 67% found just once. The starting material was CD8+ T cells sorted from blood, obtained at week 0. The receptors come from a human donor with alopecia areata. The CDR3 runs from the conserved cysteine through the conserved F or W. The order of the fields is D gene, CDR3 length, V gene, clone size, J gene, CDR3 DNA, CDR3 protein. D genes are given only for firm matches. A clone size is listed for some rows: how often the clone was seen (once, few, many), or a class if it is expanded.

>TRBD1|15|TRBV29-1|few|TRBJ2-7
TGCAGCGTTGAAACGGGACAGGGAAGCTCCTACGAGCAGTACTTC
CSVETGQGSSYEQYF
>TRBD2|12|TRBV9|NA|TRBJ2-1
TGTGCCAGCAGCGGGCCTAGCGGTGAGCAGTTCTTC
CASSGPSGEQFF
>NA|15|TRBV13|NA|TRBJ2-1
TGTGCCAGCAGCTTAGTAGCTAGCGTTGGGGATGAGCAGTTCTTC
CASSLVASVGDEQFF
>NA|13|TRBV13|few|TRBJ2-1
TGTGCCAGCACCCAAAGGGCAGACAATGAGCAGTTCTTC
CASTQRADNEQFF
>NA|15|TRBV6-6|NA|TRBJ2-2
TGTGCCAGCAGACAAACAGGGACGAACACCGGGGAGCTGTTTTTT
CASRQTGTNTGELFF
>NA|15|TRBV6-6|NA|TRBJ1-5
TGTGCCAGCAGTTACTCGGGAAGGAGGGAACAGCCCCAGCATTTT
CASSYSGRREQPQHF
>NA|15|TRBV7-9|NA|TRBJ2-7
TGTGCCAGCAGCTTAGGCGCCAGGGCCGGCTACGAGCAGTACTTC
CASSLGARAGYEQYF
>NA|16|TRBV27|few|TRBJ1-5
TGTGCCAGCAGTTCCTACCAGGGAGAAGGTCGTCAGCCCCAGCATTTT
CASSSYQGEGRQPQHF
>TRBD2|16|TRBV19|few|TRBJ2-7
TGTGCCAGTAGCCTCAGCGGGACTAGCGGTTTCTACGAGCAGTACTTC
CASSLSGTSGFYEQYF
>TRBD1|14|TRBV27|NA|TRBJ1-5
TGTGCCAGCAAGGGGGCCGGGGGCAATCAGCCCCAGCATTTT
CASKGAGGNQPQHF
>NA|12|TRBV7-9|few|TRBJ2-1
TGTGCCAGCAGCTTAGTCTTCAATGAGCAGTTCTTC
CASSLVFNEQFF
>NA|12|TRBV5-1|few|TRBJ2-3
TGCGCCAGCAGCATTAGCACAGATACGCAGTATTTT
CASSISTDTQYF
>TRBD2|16|TRBV9|NA|TRBJ2-3
TGTGCCAGCAGCGTCCGAGCGGGGGGGCCTGCAGATACGCAGTATTTT
CASSVRAGGPADTQYF
>TRBD1|13|TRBV29-1|NA|TRBJ1-2
TGCAGCGTTAGGGGGCATGCTAACTATGGCTACACCTTC
CSVRGHANYGYTF
>NA|14|TRBV2|NA|TRBJ2-4
TGTGCCAGCAGTGAAGCGGGGGGGCCGGGCATTCAGTACTTC
CASSEAGGPGIQYF
>TRBD1|15|TRBV13|NA|TRBJ1-2
TGTGCCAGCAGCTCTAGGCTCGGGACAGATTATGGCTACACCTTC
CASSSRLGTDYGYTF
>NA|16|TRBV4-2|NA|TRBJ1-2
TGTGCCAGCAGCCAAGACGATGCCCAGTTAACATTAGGCTACACCTTC
CASSQDDAQLTLGYTF
>NA|16|TRBV13|NA|TRBJ2-4
TGTGCCAGCAGCCCGGCGGAGGGGGCTGCCAAAAACATTCAGTACTTC
CASSPAEGAAKNIQYF
>NA|13|TRBV30|NA|TRBJ2-1
TGTGCCTGGAGTGTAGGGGACTACAATGAGCAGTTCTTC
CAWSVGDYNEQFF
>NA|14|TRBV29-1|few|TRBJ2-7
TGCAGCGTTGAACTGGGCTATAGCTCCTACGAGCAGTACTTC
CSVELGYSSYEQYF
>NA|14|TRBV6-1|NA|TRBJ2-7
TGTGCCAGCAGTGAAGGAAGGGGGGTCTACGAGCAGTACTTC
CASSEGRGVYEQYF
>TRBD1|13|TRBV5-5|NA|TRBJ2-3
TGTGCCAGCAGCGGCACAGGGGCAGATACGCAGTATTTT
CASSGTGADTQYF
>NA|10|TRBV29-1|NA|TRBJ2-7
TGCAGCGTTGATGTCCCTAACGGGTACTTC
CSVDVPNGYF
>TRBD1|17|TRBV14|NA|TRBJ2-6
TGTGCCAGCAGCCGAGGACAGGGACACTCTGGGGCCAACGTCCTGACTTTC
CASSRGQGHSGANVLTF
>NA|11|TRBV6-1|NA|TRBJ2-5
TGTGCCAGCAGTGCCCAAGAGACCCAGTACTTC
CASSAQETQYF
>NA|13|TRBV19|NA|TRBJ2-3
TGTGCCAGTGAAGGACAGATCACAGATACGCAGTATTTT
CASEGQITDTQYF
>TRBD2|16|TRBV2|NA|TRBJ2-3
TGTGCCAGCAGTCTACTAGCGGGGGGCCGCACAGATACGCAGTATTTT
CASSLLAGGRTDTQYF
>NA|16|TRBV19|NA|TRBJ2-6
TGTGCCAGTAGTATAGAGGACGGGGCTGGGGCCAACGTCCTGACTTTC
CASSIEDGAGANVLTF
>NA|13|TRBV2|NA|TRBJ2-5
TGTGCCAGCAGTAGCTTGGTGGCAGAGACCCAGTACTTC
CASSSLVAETQYF
>NA|12|TRBV2|NA|TRBJ2-7
TGTGCCAGCCGGCACAGGGAGATCGAGCAGTACTTC
CASRHREIEQYF
>NA|12|TRBV6-6|NA|TRBJ2-1
TGTGCCAGCAGTGACAGATACAATGAGCAGTTCTTC
CASSDRYNEQFF
>NA|13|TRBV29-1|NA|TRBJ2-2
TGCAGCATTCCGGGACTGATCACCGGGGAGCTGTTTTTT
CSIPGLITGELFF
>NA|14|TRBV28|NA|TRBJ2-2
TGTGCCAGCAGTCTAAGCGCAGGGACCGGGGAGCTGTTTTTT
CASSLSAGTGELFF
>NA|15|TRBV27|NA|TRBJ1-2
TGTGCCAGCAGTCCTAACAGGGAACATAACTATGGCTACACCTTC
CASSPNREHNYGYTF
>TRBD1|13|TRBV29-1|NA|TRBJ2-2
TGCAGCGTTTCGACAGGGGGGGCCGGGGAGCTGTTTTTT
CSVSTGGAGELFF
>NA|15|TRBV6-5|NA|TRBJ1-4
TGTGCCAGCAGGTCCCAGTGGGACCCTAATGAAAAACTGTTTTTT
CASRSQWDPNEKLFF
>NA|12|TRBV30|once|TRBJ2-7
TGTGCCTGGAGTCCAGGGCCGGCCGAGCAGTACTTC
CAWSPGPAEQYF
>TRBD1|15|TRBV27|NA|TRBJ2-7
TGTGCCAGCAGCTGGGGACAGCCCGGAACCTACGAGCAGTACTTC
CASSWGQPGTYEQYF
>NA|16|TRBV4-1|NA|TRBJ2-3
TGCGCCAGCAGCCAACCCCTCTACACGCGGGGTTATACGCAGTATTTT
CASSQPLYTRGYTQYF
>NA|15|TRBV15|few|TRBJ1-1
TGTGCCACCAGCAAGAATAAGGGAACGGGGACTGAAGCTTTCTTT
CATSKNKGTGTEAFF
>NA|14|TRBV6-6|NA|TRBJ1-1
TGTGCCAGCAGTTACGAGTCACTGAACACTGAAGCTTTCTTT
CASSYESLNTEAFF
>NA|14|TRBV14|NA|TRBJ2-5
TGTGCCAGCAGCCATCCGGACGGGGAAGAGACCCAGTACTTC
CASSHPDGEETQYF
>NA|12|TRBV4-1|few|TRBJ2-7
TGCGCCAGCAGCCAAGGAAGGGGGGAGCAGTACTTC
CASSQGRGEQYF
>NA|10|TRBV2|NA|TRBJ1-1
TGTGCCAGCAGTGGGGTCTGGGCTTTCTTT
CASSGVWAFF
>NA|15|TRBV30|NA|TRBJ2-7
TGTGCCTGGAGTGTACTGCAGGGATTGGGCTACGAGCAGTACTTC
CAWSVLQGLGYEQYF
>NA|16|TRBV6-6|few|TRBJ2-1
TGTGCCAGCAGTTACTGGCTAGTGGGTGTGGAGAATGAGCAGTTCTTC
CASSYWLVGVENEQFF
>NA|15|TRBV4-2|NA|TRBJ2-7
TGTGCCAGCAGCCAAGACCGTGGGCCCCTCTACGAGCAGTACTTC
CASSQDRGPLYEQYF
>NA|15|TRBV25-1|NA|TRBJ2-7
TGTGCCAGCAGTGATTTGGGGACTGCGACCTACGAGCAGTACTTC
CASSDLGTATYEQYF